This is a list of T cell receptor beta chains from one sample in a study of cytomegalovirus exposure and HLA in healthy donors. Assay: immunoSEQ multiplex PCR; the TCRdb copy retains only in-frame clones and omits some. The sample has about 150,000 clones; approximately 80% are singletons. Sequenced input: PBMCs. The receptors shown here come from a male donor in good health and CMV-seronegative. Each CDR3 is given with its conserved first and last residue. The D gene is left open where the match is weak. The size field is filled for only some rows; it gives once, few, many or a size class.

abundance: -; v_gene: TRBV11-2; d_gene: TRBD1; j_gene: TRBJ2-7; CDR3nt: TGTGCCAGCAGCTACAGGGGGCCGGACGAGCAGTACTTC; CDR3aa: CASSYRGPDEQYF
abundance: -; v_gene: TRBV28; d_gene: -; j_gene: TRBJ2-7; CDR3nt: TGTGCCAGCAGTTCTTTTTTGCGCACAGTAATCTCCTACGAGCAGTACTTC; CDR3aa: CASSSFLRTVISYEQYF
abundance: -; v_gene: TRBV27; d_gene: TRBD1; j_gene: TRBJ2-2; CDR3nt: TGTGCCAGCAGTTCCGGACAGGGTAGGACCGGGGAGCTGTTTTTT; CDR3aa: CASSSGQGRTGELFF
abundance: once; v_gene: TRBV7-2; d_gene: TRBD2; j_gene: TRBJ2-2; CDR3nt: TGTGCCAGCAGCTCCGGACTAGCGGGAGGGTACACCGGGGAGCTGTTTTTT; CDR3aa: CASSSGLAGGYTGELFF
abundance: -; v_gene: TRBV7-7; d_gene: -; j_gene: TRBJ2-1; CDR3nt: TGTGCCAGCAGCCCCTACGGTGGAGTTAACAATGAGCAGTTCTTC; CDR3aa: CASSPYGGVNNEQFF
abundance: -; v_gene: TRBV27; d_gene: TRBD2; j_gene: TRBJ2-1; CDR3nt: TGTGCCAGCAGTTTATTCCCTAGCGGGGGGCACAATGAGCAGTTCTTC; CDR3aa: CASSLFPSGGHNEQFF
abundance: -; v_gene: TRBV27; d_gene: -; j_gene: TRBJ2-7; CDR3nt: TGTGCCAGCAGTTTGGGGCAACTGGGCGAGCAGTACTTC; CDR3aa: CASSLGQLGEQYF
abundance: -; v_gene: TRBV10-3; d_gene: -; j_gene: TRBJ1-3; CDR3nt: TGTGCCACCGGAGGGACGCCTGGAAACACCATATATTTT; CDR3aa: CATGGTPGNTIYF
abundance: -; v_gene: TRBV30; d_gene: -; j_gene: TRBJ2-7; CDR3nt: TGTGCCTGGAGTGTTGCCAGCCGAGGGGAGCAGTACTTC; CDR3aa: CAWSVASRGEQYF
abundance: -; v_gene: TRBV5-4; d_gene: TRBD1; j_gene: TRBJ2-7; CDR3nt: TGTGCCAGCAGCTTCGGCGACAGGGGAGGCTACGGGCAGTACTTC; CDR3aa: CASSFGDRGGYGQYF
abundance: -; v_gene: TRBV7-2; d_gene: -; j_gene: TRBJ2-6; CDR3nt: TGTGCCAGCAGCCCCCTGACAGCTGGGGCCAACGTCCTGACTTTC; CDR3aa: CASSPLTAGANVLTF
abundance: -; v_gene: TRBV4-1; d_gene: -; j_gene: TRBJ1-1; CDR3nt: TGCGCCAGCAGCCCAAAAGACAGGCCAGTGGCTGAAGCTTTCTTT; CDR3aa: CASSPKDRPVAEAFF
abundance: -; v_gene: TRBV9; d_gene: -; j_gene: TRBJ1-1; CDR3nt: TGTGCCAGCAGCGTAGTGGCGGGGAACACTGAAGCTTTCTTT; CDR3aa: CASSVVAGNTEAFF
abundance: once; v_gene: TRBV7-9; d_gene: TRBD2; j_gene: TRBJ2-2; CDR3nt: TGTGCCAGCAGCTTTAGCGGGGGGCTCGACACCGGGGAGCTGTTTTTT; CDR3aa: CASSFSGGLDTGELFF